This T cell receptor (beta chain) comes out of a study of blood T cell repertoires in COVID-19. Germline lookup yields CDR1 SQVTM and CDR2 ANQGSEA. Trimming cost V 3 bases and J 12 bases, with 11 bases left between them. The CDR3 has 10 amino acids. In the study's own analysis: Estimation of nucleated cell counts relied on the amplification of reference gene primers. Generated by immunoSEQ multiplex PCR, the TCRdb table keeps only in-frame clones and is missing some. The V and J calls and clone size are taken from that table; D and trimming were inferred from the DNA. The table has under 200,000 clones, 75% to 85% seen once.

The chain has TRBV29-1 and TRBJ1-2; D is undetermined. What was sequenced was peripheral blood. This sequence was found in a woman aged 55-75 years with COVID-19, enrolled during active disease. CDR3 sequence: CSVEEGVNTF. CDR3 DNA sequence: TGCAGCGTTGAGGAGGGTGTGAACACCTTC.